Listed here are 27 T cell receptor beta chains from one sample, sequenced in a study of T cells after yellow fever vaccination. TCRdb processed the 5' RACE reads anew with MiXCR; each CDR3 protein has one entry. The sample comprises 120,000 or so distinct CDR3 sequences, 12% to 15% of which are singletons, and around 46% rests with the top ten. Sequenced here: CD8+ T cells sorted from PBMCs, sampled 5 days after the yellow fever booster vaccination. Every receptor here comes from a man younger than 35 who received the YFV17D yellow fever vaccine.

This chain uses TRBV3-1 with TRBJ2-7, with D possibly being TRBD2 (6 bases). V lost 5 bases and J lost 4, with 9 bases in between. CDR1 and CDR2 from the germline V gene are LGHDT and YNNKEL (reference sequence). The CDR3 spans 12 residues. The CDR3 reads CASSGSGYEQYV. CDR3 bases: TGTGCCAGCAGCGGGAGCGGGTACGAGCAGTACGTC.

CDR3 loop: CSARKPGGLSYNEQFF. The CDR3 bases are TGCAGTGCTAGGAAGCCGGGGGGCCTCTCCTACAATGAGCAGTTCTTC. The V and J genes are TRBV20-1 and TRBJ2-1, with D possibly TRBD2 on 7 matching bases. Germline CDR1 DFQATT, CDR2 SNEGSKA (reference sequence). V shed 3 bases and J shed 0 bases, with 15 bases lying between them. This CDR3 spans 16 amino acids.

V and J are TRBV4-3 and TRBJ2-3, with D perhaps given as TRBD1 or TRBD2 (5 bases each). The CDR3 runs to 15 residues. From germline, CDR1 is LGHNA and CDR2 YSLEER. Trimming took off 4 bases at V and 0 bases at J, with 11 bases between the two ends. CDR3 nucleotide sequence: TGCGCCAGCAGCCTTGGGACGAGAAGCACAGATACGCAGTATTTT. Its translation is CASSLGTRSTDTQYF.

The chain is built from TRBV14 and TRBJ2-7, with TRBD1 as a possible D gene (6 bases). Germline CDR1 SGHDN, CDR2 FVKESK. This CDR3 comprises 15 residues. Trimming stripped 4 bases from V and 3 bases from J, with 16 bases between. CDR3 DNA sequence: TGTGCCAGCAGCCCATCCGGGACAAGAGTCTACGAGCAGTACTTC. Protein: CASSPSGTRVYEQYF. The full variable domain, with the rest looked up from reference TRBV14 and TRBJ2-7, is EAGVTQFPSHSVIEKGQTVTLRCDPISGHDNLYWYRRVMGKEIKFLLHFVKESKQDESGMPNNRFLAERTGGTYSTLKVQPAELEDSGVYFCASSPSGTRVYEQYFGPGTRLTVT.

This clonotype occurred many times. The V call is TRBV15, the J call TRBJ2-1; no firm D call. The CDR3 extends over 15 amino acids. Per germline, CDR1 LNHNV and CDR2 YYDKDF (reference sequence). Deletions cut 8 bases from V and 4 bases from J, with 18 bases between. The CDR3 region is CATAPRGGPYNEQFF. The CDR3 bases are TGTGCCACCGCTCCGCGAGGCGGACCATACAATGAGCAGTTCTTC.

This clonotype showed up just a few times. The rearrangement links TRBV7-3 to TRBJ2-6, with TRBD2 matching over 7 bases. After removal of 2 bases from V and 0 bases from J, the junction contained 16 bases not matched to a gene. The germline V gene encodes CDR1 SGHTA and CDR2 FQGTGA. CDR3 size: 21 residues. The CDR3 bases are TGTGCCAGCAGCTTATCTCCGCAGGTCGCGGGGGTAAGCTCTGGGGCCAACGTCCTGACTTTC. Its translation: CASSLSPQVAGVSSGANVLTF.

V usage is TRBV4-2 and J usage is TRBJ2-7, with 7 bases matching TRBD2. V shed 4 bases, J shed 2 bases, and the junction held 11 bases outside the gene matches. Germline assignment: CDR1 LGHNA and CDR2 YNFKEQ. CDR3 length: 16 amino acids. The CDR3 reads CASSLRPGGGPYEQYF. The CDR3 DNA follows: TGTGCCAGCAGCCTTAGACCGGGCGGGGGTCCCTACGAGCAGTACTTC.

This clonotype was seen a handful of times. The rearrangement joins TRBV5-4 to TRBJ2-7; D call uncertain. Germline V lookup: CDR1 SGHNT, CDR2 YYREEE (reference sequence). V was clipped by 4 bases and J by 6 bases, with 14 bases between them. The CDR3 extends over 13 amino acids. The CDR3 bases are TGTGCCAGCAGCGCGTCACAAGGCCCCGAGCAGTACGTC. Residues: CASSASQGPEQYV.

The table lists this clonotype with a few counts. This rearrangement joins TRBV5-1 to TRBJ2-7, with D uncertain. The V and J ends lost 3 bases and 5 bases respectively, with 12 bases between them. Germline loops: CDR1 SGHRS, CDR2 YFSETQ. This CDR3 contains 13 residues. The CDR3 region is CASSSDGPDEQYF. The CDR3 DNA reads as TGCGCCAGCAGCTCGGACGGCCCCGACGAGCAGTACTTC.

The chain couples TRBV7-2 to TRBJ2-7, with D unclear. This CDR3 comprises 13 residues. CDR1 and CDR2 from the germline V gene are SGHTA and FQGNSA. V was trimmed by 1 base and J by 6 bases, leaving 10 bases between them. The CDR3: CASSLDAGSEQYV. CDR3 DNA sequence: TGTGCCAGCAGCTTAGATGCAGGAAGCGAGCAGTACGTC.

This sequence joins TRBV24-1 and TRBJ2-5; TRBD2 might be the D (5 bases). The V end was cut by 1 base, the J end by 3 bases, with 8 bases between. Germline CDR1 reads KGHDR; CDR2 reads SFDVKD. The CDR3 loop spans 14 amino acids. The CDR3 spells CATSDFRGEETQYF. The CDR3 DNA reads TGTGCCACCAGTGATTTCCGGGGTGAAGAGACCCAGTACTTC.

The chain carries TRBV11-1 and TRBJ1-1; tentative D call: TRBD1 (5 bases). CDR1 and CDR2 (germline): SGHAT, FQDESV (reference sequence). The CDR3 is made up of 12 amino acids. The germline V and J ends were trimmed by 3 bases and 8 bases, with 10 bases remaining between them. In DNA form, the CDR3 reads TGTGCCAGCAGCTTCGCCTCAGGGGAAGCTTTCTTT. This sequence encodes CASSFASGEAFF.

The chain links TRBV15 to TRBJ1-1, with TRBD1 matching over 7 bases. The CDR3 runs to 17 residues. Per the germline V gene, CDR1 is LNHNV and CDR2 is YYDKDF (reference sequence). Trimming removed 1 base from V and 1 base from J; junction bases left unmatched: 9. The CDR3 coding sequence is TGTGCCACCAGCAGAGGTCCAGGGGACAGAGGGAACACTGAAGCTTTCTTT. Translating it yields CATSRGPGDRGNTEAFF. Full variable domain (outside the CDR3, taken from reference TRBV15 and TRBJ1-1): DAMVIQNPRYQVTQFGKPVTLSCSQTLNHNVMYWYQQKSSQAPKLLFHYYDKDFNNEADTPDNFQSRRPNTSFCFLDIRSPGLGDTAMYLCATSRGPGDRGNTEAFFGQGTRLTVV.

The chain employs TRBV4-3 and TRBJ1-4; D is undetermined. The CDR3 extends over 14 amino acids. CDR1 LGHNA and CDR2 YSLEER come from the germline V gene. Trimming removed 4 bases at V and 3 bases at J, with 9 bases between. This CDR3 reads CASSLGMPNEKLFF. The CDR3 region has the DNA TGCGCCAGCAGCCTTGGCATGCCTAATGAAAAACTGTTTTTT.

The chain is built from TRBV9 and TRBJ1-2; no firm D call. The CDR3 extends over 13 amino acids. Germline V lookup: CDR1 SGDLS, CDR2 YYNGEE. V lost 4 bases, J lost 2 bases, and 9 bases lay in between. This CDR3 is CASSPDPNYGYTF. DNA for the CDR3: TGTGCCAGCAGCCCAGATCCAAACTATGGCTACACCTTC.

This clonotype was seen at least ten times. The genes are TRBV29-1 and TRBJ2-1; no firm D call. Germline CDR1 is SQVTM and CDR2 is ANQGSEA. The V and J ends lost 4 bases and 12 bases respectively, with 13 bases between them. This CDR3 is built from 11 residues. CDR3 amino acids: CSVGDLRRQFF. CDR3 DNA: TGCAGCGTTGGCGACCTGAGGAGGCAGTTCTTC.

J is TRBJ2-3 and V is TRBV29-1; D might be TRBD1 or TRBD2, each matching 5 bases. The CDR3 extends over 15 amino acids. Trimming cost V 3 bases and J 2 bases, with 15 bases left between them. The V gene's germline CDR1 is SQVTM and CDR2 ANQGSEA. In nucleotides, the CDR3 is TGCAGCGTTGACGAAGTGGGACGGTTCACAGATACGCAGTATTTT. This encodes CSVDEVGRFTDTQYF.

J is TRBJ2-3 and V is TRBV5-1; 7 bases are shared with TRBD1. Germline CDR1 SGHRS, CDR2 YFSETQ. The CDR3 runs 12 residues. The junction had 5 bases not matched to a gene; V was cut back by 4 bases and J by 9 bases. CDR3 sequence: CASSLGQDTQYF. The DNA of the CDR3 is TGCGCCAGCAGCCTAGGACAGGACACGCAGTATTTT.

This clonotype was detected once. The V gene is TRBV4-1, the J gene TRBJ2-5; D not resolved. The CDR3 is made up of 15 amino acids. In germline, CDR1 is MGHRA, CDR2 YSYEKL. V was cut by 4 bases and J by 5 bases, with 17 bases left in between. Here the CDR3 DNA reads TGCGCCAGCAGCCCCTCGAAGGTCTACGTCGAGACCCAGTACTTC. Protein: CASSPSKVYVETQYF.

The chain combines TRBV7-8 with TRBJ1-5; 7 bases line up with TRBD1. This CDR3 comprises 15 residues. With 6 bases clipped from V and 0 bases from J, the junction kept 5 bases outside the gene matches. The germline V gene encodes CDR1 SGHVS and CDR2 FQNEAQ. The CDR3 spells CASRSDRSSNQPQHF. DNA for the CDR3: TGTGCCAGCAGATCGGACAGGAGTAGCAATCAGCCCCAGCATTTT.

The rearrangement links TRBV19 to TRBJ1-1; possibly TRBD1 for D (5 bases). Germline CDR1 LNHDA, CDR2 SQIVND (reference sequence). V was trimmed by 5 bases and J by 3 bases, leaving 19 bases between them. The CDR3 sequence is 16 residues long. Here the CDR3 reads CASSRQGEAWDTEAFF. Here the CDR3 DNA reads TGTGCCAGTAGTCGGCAGGGTGAGGCTTGGGACACTGAAGCTTTCTTT.

The CDR3 DNA is TGTGCCAGCAGGAATGGGAATTCACCCCTCCACTTT. Translating it yields CASRNGNSPLHF. The V gene is TRBV7-9, the J gene TRBJ1-6, with D uncertain. The CDR3 is made up of 12 amino acids. V lost 6 bases to trimming and J lost 7 bases, with 7 bases between them. Germline-derived CDR1 and CDR2 are SEHNR and FQNEAQ (reference sequence). The full variable domain, its missing parts supplied by reference TRBV7-9 and TRBJ1-6, is DTGVSQNPRHKITKRGQNVTFRCDPISEHNRLYWYRQTLGQGPEFLTYFQNEAQLEKSRLLSDRFSAERPKGSFSTLEIQRTEQGDSAMYLCASRNGNSPLHFGNGTRLTVT.

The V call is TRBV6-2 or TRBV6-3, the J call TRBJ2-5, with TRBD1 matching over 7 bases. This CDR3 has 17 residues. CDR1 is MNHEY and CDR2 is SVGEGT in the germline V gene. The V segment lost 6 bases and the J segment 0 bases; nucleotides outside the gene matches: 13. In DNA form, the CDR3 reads TGTGCCAGCAGGAAACAGACAGGGCAACAGTACCAAGAGACCCAGTACTTC. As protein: CASRKQTGQQYQETQYF.

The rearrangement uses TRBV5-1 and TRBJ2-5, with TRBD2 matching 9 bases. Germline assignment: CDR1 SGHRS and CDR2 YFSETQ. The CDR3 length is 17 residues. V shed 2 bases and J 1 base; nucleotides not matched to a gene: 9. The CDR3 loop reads CASSFLAGAPIQETQYF. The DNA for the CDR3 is TGCGCCAGCAGCTTTTTAGCGGGGGCCCCTATCCAAGAGACCCAGTACTTC.

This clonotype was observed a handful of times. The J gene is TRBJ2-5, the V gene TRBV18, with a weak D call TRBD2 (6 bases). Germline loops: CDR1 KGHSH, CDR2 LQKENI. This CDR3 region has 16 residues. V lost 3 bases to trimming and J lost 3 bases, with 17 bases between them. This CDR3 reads CASSPIRSGLKETQYF. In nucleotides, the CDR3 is TGTGCCAGCTCACCCATCCGCAGCGGGTTAAAAGAGACCCAGTACTTC.

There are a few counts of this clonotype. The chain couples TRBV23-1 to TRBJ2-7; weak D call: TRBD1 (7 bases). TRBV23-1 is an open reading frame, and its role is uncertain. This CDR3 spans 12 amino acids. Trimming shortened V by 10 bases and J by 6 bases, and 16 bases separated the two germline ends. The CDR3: CATTPGGSEQYV. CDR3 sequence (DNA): TGCGCCACTACCCCAGGGGGGTCCGAGCAGTACGTC.

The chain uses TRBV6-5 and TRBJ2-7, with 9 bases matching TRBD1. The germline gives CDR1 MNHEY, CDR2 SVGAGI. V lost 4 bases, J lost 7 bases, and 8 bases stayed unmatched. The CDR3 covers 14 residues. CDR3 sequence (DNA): TGTGCCAGCAGTTCCTGGACAGGGGCGCGTGAGCAGTACTTC. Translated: CASSSWTGAREQYF.